This T cell receptor (beta chain) was sequenced in a study of blood T cells in healthy people across ages. With V trimmed by 1 base and J by 3 bases, 4 bases remained unmatched. This CDR3 contains 16 residues. Germline V CDR1 and CDR2: LGHNA, YSLEER. Peripheral blood, about 9.8 milliliters per donor, was collected. In this sample, this clonotype turned up a few times. The use of a sample-barcoded 5' primer and a J-beta primer mix characterized a second PCR of 7 to 11 cycles. TCRdb fed the 5' RACE reads into MiXCR, producing one record per CDR3 protein. The data contain some 800,000 distinct CDR3 sequences, roughly 25% of them seen just once; the ten biggest clones take up under 4.5%. These data are also associated with another study on T cells of mothers and their children.

The chain has TRBV4-3 and TRBJ2-5, with TRBD2 identical over 11 bases. The clonotype originates from a boy aged 10-17 years in good health. Sequenced input: blood. The CDR3 region has the DNA TGCGCCAGCAGCCAAGGCGGGGGACTAGCGGAAGAGACCCAGTACTTC. Translation: CASSQGGGLAEETQYF.